Below, 22 T cell receptor beta chains from the same sample are listed, as sequenced in a study of blood T cell repertoires in COVID-19. The method was immunoSEQ multiplex PCR; TCRdb's version includes in-frame clones alone and lacks a portion of them. The sample has about 120,000 clones; 65% to 90% are singletons. Sequencing was done on a sample of peripheral blood. The receptors originated from a woman of 80 years or more with acute or convalescent COVID-19.

This clone turned up a few times. The V and J genes are TRBV2 and TRBJ1-1; D gene uncertain. Trimming removed 1 base at V and 1 base at J, with 4 bases between. In germline, CDR1 is SNHLY, CDR2 FYNNEI. The length of the CDR3 is 13 residues. This CDR3 reads CASSEVENTEAFF. Written as DNA, the CDR3 is TGTGCCAGCAGTGAAGTAGAGAACACTGAAGCTTTCTTT.

In DNA, the CDR3 is TGTGCCAGCAGCCCAGGACAGGGATGGAATGAGCAGTTCTTC. It codes for CASSPGQGWNEQFF. This chain links TRBV7-9 with TRBJ2-1, with TRBD1 identical over 8 bases. After removal of 5 bases from V and 7 bases from J, the junction contained 7 bases not matched to a gene. Germline lookup yields CDR1 SEHNR and CDR2 FQNEAQ (reference sequence). This CDR3 is built from 14 residues.

The gene calls are TRBV7-9 and TRBJ2-7, with 8 bases lining up with TRBD2. The CDR3 loop spans 14 amino acids. Germline V gene sequence: CDR1 SEHNR, CDR2 FQNEAQ (reference sequence). V lost 1 base and J lost 4; bases outside the gene matches: 3. The DNA for the CDR3 is TGTGCCAGCAGCTTAGGGAGCGGGGGTTACGAGCAGTACGTC. Protein: CASSLGSGGYEQYV.

The V gene is TRBV6-5, the J gene TRBJ2-2, with a possible D match to TRBD1 (6 bases). Germline CDR1 is MNHEY and CDR2 is SVGAGI. The CDR3 is made up of 14 amino acids. V was trimmed by 7 bases and J by 6 bases, leaving 15 bases between them. The CDR3 sequence is CASIATGRAGELFF. CDR3 DNA: TGTGCCAGCATTGCCACAGGGCGGGCCGGGGAGCTGTTTTTT.

V gene TRBV6-6 combines with J gene TRBJ1-5, with a tentative D call TRBD1 (5 bases). This CDR3 comprises 16 residues. Germline-derived CDR1 and CDR2 are MNHNY and SVGAGI (reference sequence). Trimming stripped 2 bases from V and 4 bases from J, with 15 bases between. In DNA, the CDR3 is TGTGCCAGCAGTTACCCTGACGCAGGGAAGAATCAGCCCCAGCATTTT. Its translation: CASSYPDAGKNQPQHF.

The chain links TRBV11-1 to TRBJ1-4, with 7 bases matching TRBD1. Germline V CDR1 and CDR2: SGHAT, FQDESV (reference sequence). This CDR3 spans 16 amino acids. V was clipped by 3 bases and J by 5 bases; unmatched bases: 9. CDR3 DNA sequence: TGTGCCAGCAGCTTGGGAGCCGGGACAGAAAATGAAAAACTGTTTTTT. This sequence encodes CASSLGAGTENEKLFF.

The chain combines TRBV6-5 with TRBJ1-1; possibly TRBD1 for D (6 bases). Germline CDR1 MNHEY, CDR2 SVGAGI. The CDR3 contains 14 residues. Deletions cut 4 bases from V and 1 base from J, with 10 bases between. CDR3 sequence (DNA): TGTGCCAGCAGTTCGGACAGCCGGAACACTGAAGCTTTCTTT. Translating it yields CASSSDSRNTEAFF.

The chain couples TRBV7-9 to TRBJ1-1; 8 bases are shared with TRBD1. V was pared by 1 base and J by 4 bases, with 5 bases of the junction left unmatched. The CDR3 is made up of 15 amino acids. Germline V gene sequence: CDR1 SEHNR, CDR2 FQNEAQ (reference sequence). Here the CDR3 DNA reads TGTGCCAGCAGCTTAGGGGACAGGAGTGGCACTGAAGCTTTCTTT. It codes for CASSLGDRSGTEAFF. The complete variable domain, with remaining parts taken from reference TRBV7-9 and TRBJ1-1, reads DTGVSQNPRHKITKRGQNVTFRCDPISEHNRLYWYRQTLGQGPEFLTYFQNEAQLEKSRLLSDRFSAERPKGSFSTLEIQRTEQGDSAMYLCASSLGDRSGTEAFFGQGTRLTVV.

The rearrangement links TRBV10-3 to TRBJ2-7; no definite D call. The CDR3 is made up of 13 amino acids. The V end lost 10 bases, the J end lost 0 bases, and 13 bases lay between the germline ends. Germline CDR1 reads ENHRY; CDR2 reads SYGVKD. The CDR3 bases are TGTGCCACATCGGTTCGGAGCTCCTACGAGCAGTACTTC. Protein sequence: CATSVRSSYEQYF.

This clone appeared a single time. This chain links TRBV2 with TRBJ1-1; D is possibly TRBD1 (5 bases). Trimming pared 7 bases from V and 14 bases from J, leaving 26 bases between. Germline values: CDR1 SNHLY, CDR2 FYNNEI. The CDR3 consists of 14 residues. CDR3 amino acids: CASTEAGLGPFAFF. As DNA, the CDR3 is TGTGCCAGCACCGAGGCAGGGTTAGGCCCCTTTGCCTTCTTT.

V and J are TRBV23-1 and TRBJ1-1; a weak D match, TRBD1 (6 bases). Being an ORF, TRBV23-1 has a function that is uncertain. Trimming removed 1 base from V and 1 base from J, with 16 bases in between. The CDR3 totals 17 residues. CDR3: CASSQFMRGAANTEAFF. In nucleotides, the CDR3 is TGCGCCAGCAGTCAATTCATGCGGGGGGCCGCGAACACTGAAGCTTTCTTT.

The gene calls are TRBV6-2 or TRBV6-3 and TRBJ2-5; D not resolved. CDR1 MNHEY and CDR2 SVGEGT come from the germline V gene. The CDR3 runs 15 residues. V shed 0 bases and J shed 5 bases, with 13 bases lying between them. CDR3 sequence reads: CASSYSRPRMETQYF. CDR3 DNA sequence: TGTGCCAGCAGTTACTCGAGGCCTAGGATGGAGACCCAGTACTTC.

J is TRBJ2-5 and V is TRBV10-2; the match to TRBD1 covers 10 bases. Germline V lookup: CDR1 WSHSY, CDR2 SAAADI. The CDR3 sequence is 17 residues long. Losses at the gene ends were 6 bases for V and 5 bases for J; bases not matched to a gene: 15. The CDR3 DNA sequence: TGCGCCAGCAGCTCCGAATGGGACAGGGGTCGCGGGGAGACCCAGTACTTC. Protein: CASSSEWDRGRGETQYF.

For the CDR3, the DNA is TGCGCCAGCAGCCTAGCGGGGGGAGGTCACAATGAGCAGTTCTTC. This encodes CASSLAGGGHNEQFF. This chain links TRBV5-1 with TRBJ2-1; TRBD2 aligns across 11 bases. Germline CDR1 is SGHRS and CDR2 is YFSETQ. The CDR3 spans 15 residues. V lost 4 bases, J lost 5 bases, and 5 bases stayed unmatched.

V is TRBV7-9 and J is TRBJ2-2, with a weak D call TRBD2 (5 bases). Trimming cost V 1 base and J 7 bases, with 16 bases left between them. Germline CDR1 is SEHNR and CDR2 is FQNEAQ (reference sequence). The CDR3 is 16 residues long. The CDR3 loop is CASSLERPGVHGELFF. CDR3 in DNA: TGTGCCAGCAGCTTAGAGCGCCCCGGGGTCCACGGGGAGCTGTTTTTT.

This clone came up a few times. This chain joins TRBV3-1 (or the pseudogene TRBV3-2) and TRBJ1-1; 8 nucleotides line up with TRBD1. This CDR3 contains 12 residues. Germline V gene lookup returns CDR1 LGHDT and CDR2 YNNKEL (reference sequence). The V segment lost 1 base and the J segment 10 bases; nucleotides outside the gene matches: 2. The CDR3 loop reads CASSQGGQGAFF. In DNA form, the CDR3 reads TGTGCCAGCAGCCAAGGTGGACAGGGAGCTTTCTTT.

J is TRBJ2-5 and V is TRBV5-4; 10 bases map to TRBD2. The CDR3 has 15 residues. Per the germline V gene, CDR1 is SGHNT and CDR2 is YYREEE (reference sequence). Trimming took 5 bases from V and 2 from J; bases not matched to a gene: 6. The CDR3 nucleotides are TGTGCCAGCAGTTTTAGCGGGGGGCGGCAAGAGACCCAGTACTTC. Protein product: CASSFSGGRQETQYF.

The CDR3: CASSNTGVTGELFF. Written as DNA, the CDR3 is TGTGCCAGCAGCAACACAGGGGTCACCGGGGAGCTGTTTTTT. The chain joins TRBV5-6 to TRBJ2-2, with 7 bases matching TRBD1. The CDR3 covers 14 residues. In germline, CDR1 is SGHDT, CDR2 YYEEEE. The V gene end was trimmed by 4 bases and the J gene end by 4 bases; junction bases not matched to a gene: 4. Full variable domain (missing parts from reference TRBV5-6 and TRBJ2-2): DAGVTQSPTHLIKTRGQQVTLRCSPKSGHDTVSWYQQALGQGPQFIFQYYEEEERQRGNFPDRFSGHQFPNYSSELNVNALLLGDSALYLCASSNTGVTGELFFGEGSRLTVL.

In its sample, this clone was seen a few times. The J gene is TRBJ1-1, the V gene TRBV10-3; the match to TRBD1 covers 11 bases. CDR1 and CDR2 (germline): ENHRY, SYGVKD. After removal of 6 bases from V and 8 bases from J, the junction contained 5 bases not matched to a gene. There are 13 residues in the CDR3. The CDR3 is CAIRRGQGEEAFF. The CDR3 nucleotides read TGTGCCATCAGGAGGGGACAGGGGGAGGAAGCTTTCTTT.

In regard to this clone: The sample contains more than one DNA sequence encoding this CDR3. The rearrangement uses TRBV5-1 and TRBJ2-5, with D uncertain. This CDR3 comprises 13 residues. Looked up from germline, CDR1 is SGHRS and CDR2 is YFSETQ. V dropped 3 bases and J dropped 5 bases, with 11 bases sitting between them. The chain's CDR3 is CASSSLGGETQYF. The CDR3 DNA reads as TGCGCCAGCAGCTCCCTCGGTGGTGAGACCCAGTACTTC.

The chain uses TRBV2 and TRBJ1-1, with unresolved D. The CDR3 is 15 amino acids. Germline CDR1 and CDR2: SNHLY and FYNNEI. V shed 7 bases and J shed 5 bases, with 20 bases lying between them. The DNA of the CDR3 is TGTGCCAGCAAAGAAAGGGAGGAGGGCCGAACTGAAGCTTTCTTT. Protein: CASKEREEGRTEAFF.

J is TRBJ1-4 and V is TRBV11-2, with a possible D match to TRBD1 (6 bases). The V end was cut by 3 bases, the J end by 1 base, with 9 bases between. Germline V CDR1 and CDR2: SGHAT, FQNNGV. The CDR3 extends over 15 amino acids. The CDR3 DNA follows: TGTGCCAGCAGCTTCCAGGGGCAAACTAATGAAAAACTGTTTTTT. Translation gives CASSFQGQTNEKLFF.